A selection of T cell receptor beta chains follows, all from one sample in a study of T-cell reconstitution after alpha-beta-depleted transplantation in children. From the PCR reads, TCRdb called clonotypes with MiXCR, one entry per CDR3 protein. Of hundreds of thousands of distinct CDR3 sequences in the sample, approximately 12% are singletons; the top ten hold around 5.8%. The input for sequencing was PBMCs from the stem cell graft donor, taken from the stem cell graft. Every receptor here comes from a human donor who donated a stem cell graft to a child with combined immunodeficiency. The CDR3 runs from the conserved cysteine through the conserved F or W. The order of the fields is J gene, D gene, V gene, clone size, CDR3 length, CDR3 DNA, CDR3 protein. A D gene is named only where the DNA matches it firmly. Expanded clones are given a class, and other clones once, few, many or no size at all.

J: TRBJ2-7; D: NA; V: TRBV4-3; size: few; length: 13; DNA: TGCGCCAGCAGCCCTCGATCTAGAGGCGTGCAGTACTTC; CDR3: CASSPRSRGVQYF
J: TRBJ2-1; D: NA; V: TRBV3-1; size: NA; length: 12; DNA: TGTGCCAGCAGCCAAGATGACAGAAAGCAGTTCTTC; CDR3: CASSQDDRKQFF
J: TRBJ2-5; D: TRBD2; V: TRBV20-1; size: few; length: 14; DNA: TGCAGTGCCGGACTAGCGGGACCCCAAGAGACCCAGTACTTC; CDR3: CSAGLAGPQETQYF
J: TRBJ1-1; D: NA; V: TRBV7-8; size: NA; length: 13; DNA: TGTGCCAGCAGCTTAGTTCCCCTTGAAGAAGCTTTCTTT; CDR3: CASSLVPLEEAFF
J: TRBJ2-5; D: NA; V: TRBV29-1; size: NA; length: 13; DNA: TGCAGCGTCGGACGGGTCGGGCAAGAGACCCAGTACTTC; CDR3: CSVGRVGQETQYF
J: TRBJ1-6; D: NA; V: TRBV6-5; size: few; length: 13; DNA: TGTGCCAGCAGTTACCAAGGGAATTCACCCCTCCACTTT; CDR3: CASSYQGNSPLHF
J: TRBJ2-2; D: TRBD1; V: TRBV18; size: few; length: 16; DNA: TGTGCCAGCTCACCACTCGGGACAGGAGACACCGGGGAGCTGTTTTTT; CDR3: CASSPLGTGDTGELFF
J: TRBJ2-3; D: NA; V: TRBV20-1; size: few; length: 16; DNA: TGCAGTGCTAGAGATGTACCAGGATTGAGCACAGATACGCAGTATTTT; CDR3: CSARDVPGLSTDTQYF
J: TRBJ2-3; D: NA; V: TRBV12-3/TRBV12-4; size: NA; length: 14; DNA: TGTGCCAGCAGCCGGGACCCCCGCACAGATACGCAGTATTTT; CDR3: CASSRDPRTDTQYF
J: TRBJ1-2; D: NA; V: TRBV5-1; size: few; length: 15; DNA: TGCGCCAGCAGCCCGTTAAGCAGTCTCTCTTTTGGCTACACCTTC; CDR3: CASSPLSSLSFGYTF
J: TRBJ1-5; D: TRBD1; V: TRBV4-3; size: few; length: 16; DNA: TGCGCCAGCAGCCAAGATAGTGGACAGGGAGGTCAGCCCCAGCATTTT; CDR3: CASSQDSGQGGQPQHF
J: TRBJ2-6; D: TRBD1; V: TRBV4-1; size: NA; length: 17; DNA: TGCGCCAGCAGCCCCCCAGGGGGCACGTTAGGGGCCAACGTCCTGACTTTC; CDR3: CASSPPGGTLGANVLTF
J: TRBJ2-2; D: TRBD1; V: TRBV20-1; size: few; length: 14; DNA: TGCAGTGCTAGCGGGACAGATAACACCGGGGAGCTGTTTTTT; CDR3: CSASGTDNTGELFF
J: TRBJ2-1; D: NA; V: TRBV7-3; size: NA; length: 13; DNA: TGTGCCAGCAGCCCTCTCGGGGTGGGGGAGCAGTTCTTC; CDR3: CASSPLGVGEQFF
J: TRBJ1-6; D: NA; V: TRBV5-1; size: few; length: 13; DNA: TGCGCCAGCAGCCTCCGGGGGGAATCACCCCTCCACTTT; CDR3: CASSLRGESPLHF
J: TRBJ1-4; D: NA; V: TRBV20-1; size: few; length: 13; DNA: TGCAGTGCTAGAGAACCGGGCCGGGAAAAACTGTTTTTT; CDR3: CSAREPGREKLFF
J: TRBJ2-1; D: TRBD2; V: TRBV12-3/TRBV12-4; size: few; length: 14; DNA: TGTGCCAGCAGTCGAGCGGGAGCTACGAATGAGCAGTTCTTC; CDR3: CASSRAGATNEQFF
J: TRBJ1-2; D: NA; V: TRBV29-1; size: NA; length: 14; DNA: TGCAGCGTCGCAGACAGCCGTTCTAACTATGGCTACACCTTC; CDR3: CSVADSRSNYGYTF
J: TRBJ2-4; D: TRBD1; V: TRBV12-3/TRBV12-4; size: many; length: 14; DNA: TGTGCCAGCAGCCGCCGGGACAGGGGTGTCATTCAGTACTTC; CDR3: CASSRRDRGVIQYF
J: TRBJ2-1; D: TRBD2; V: TRBV28; size: few; length: 13; DNA: TGTGCCAGCAGTCCCGGACTAGCGGGGGGCACTGTCTTC; CDR3: CASSPGLAGGTVF
J: TRBJ2-1; D: TRBD2; V: TRBV4-3; size: many; length: 13; DNA: TGCGCCAGCAGCAACCGTCTAGCGGAAGAGCAGTTCTTC; CDR3: CASSNRLAEEQFF
J: TRBJ2-1; D: TRBD2; V: TRBV5-1; size: few; length: 17; DNA: TGCGCCAGCAGCGGGGGACTAGCGGAAAGCTCCTACAATGAGCAGTTCTTC; CDR3: CASSGGLAESSYNEQFF
J: TRBJ2-5; D: NA; V: TRBV12-3/TRBV12-4; size: many; length: 15; DNA: TGTGCCAGCAGTTTGGCTGGACGGATTAAGGAGACCCAGTACTTC; CDR3: CASSLAGRIKETQYF
J: TRBJ2-2; D: TRBD2; V: TRBV5-1; size: many; length: 17; DNA: TGCGCCAGCAGCTCCAGAGGGACTACCGCGAACACCGGGGAGCTGTTTTTT; CDR3: CASSSRGTTANTGELFF
J: TRBJ2-2; D: NA; V: TRBV29-1; size: NA; length: 14; DNA: TGCAGCGTTGATCGTGGGGGGGCTGCCGGGGAGCTGTTTTTT; CDR3: CSVDRGGAAGELFF
J: TRBJ1-4; D: NA; V: TRBV9; size: NA; length: 15; DNA: TGTGCCAGCAGCCCCGGCGGGCTAGCTAATGAAAAACTGTTTTTT; CDR3: CASSPGGLANEKLFF
J: TRBJ2-1; D: NA; V: TRBV20-1; size: NA; length: 16; DNA: TGCAGTGCTAGACCACGGGGGGACAGCTCCTACAATGAGCAGTTCTTC; CDR3: CSARPRGDSSYNEQFF
J: TRBJ2-1; D: TRBD2; V: TRBV4-3; size: many; length: 18; DNA: TGCGCCAGCAGCCAAGCATTGTCGCGGGAGGCCTCCTACAATGAGCAGTTCTTC; CDR3: CASSQALSREASYNEQFF
J: TRBJ2-1; D: TRBD2; V: TRBV6-5; size: many; length: 16; DNA: TGTGCCAGCAGTTACCCCGGACTAGCGGGGAGGGATGAGCAGTTCTTC; CDR3: CASSYPGLAGRDEQFF
J: TRBJ1-1; D: NA; V: TRBV29-1; size: few; length: 12; DNA: TGCAGCGTTGAAGGTAAGAGTACTGAAGCTTTCTTT; CDR3: CSVEGKSTEAFF
J: TRBJ2-1; D: TRBD1; V: TRBV9; size: many; length: 17; DNA: TGTGCCAGCAGCGACCGACCCTGGCAGGGGGCTTACAATGAGCAGTTCTTC; CDR3: CASSDRPWQGAYNEQFF
J: TRBJ1-5; D: TRBD1; V: TRBV15; size: few; length: 14; DNA: TGTGCCACCAGCAGGGACAGGGGGCGTCAGCCCCAGCATTTT; CDR3: CATSRDRGRQPQHF
J: TRBJ2-1; D: TRBD2; V: TRBV5-1; size: NA; length: 16; DNA: TGCGCCAGCAGCTCGGAGGGACTAGCGGGAATCGATGAGCAGTTCTTC; CDR3: CASSSEGLAGIDEQFF
J: TRBJ2-1; D: TRBD1; V: TRBV5-1; size: NA; length: 15; DNA: TGCGCCAGCAAGGAGGGACAGGGGTGGGACAATGAGCAGTTCTTC; CDR3: CASKEGQGWDNEQFF
J: TRBJ2-1; D: TRBD2; V: TRBV20-1; size: NA; length: 17; DNA: TGCAGTGCTAGAGGGACTAGCGGGATTCAGGCCTACAATGAGCAGTTCTTC; CDR3: CSARGTSGIQAYNEQFF
J: TRBJ2-1; D: TRBD2; V: TRBV11-2; size: few; length: 14; DNA: TGTGCCAGCAGCCTGGGACTAGCGGGAGCCGTGCAGTTCTTC; CDR3: CASSLGLAGAVQFF